Listed below are T cell receptor beta chains from one sample, sequenced in a study of CD8+CD57+ T cells in acquired aplastic anemia. TCRdb processed the reads anew with MiXCR; each CDR3 protein has one entry. The data show over 150,000 distinct CDR3 sequences, about three fifths seen once. Sequencing used sorted CD4+, CD8+, or CD8+CD57+ T cells (not recorded which) from PBMCs. These receptors all come from a human donor with aplastic anemia. Both conserved end residues are part of each CDR3. A D gene is named only where the DNA matches it firmly. Size tells how often a clone was seen (once, few, many) or the class of an expanded clone, and some rows leave it out.

clone size	CDR3 length	D gene	J gene	V gene	CDR3 protein	CDR3 DNA
-	13	TRBD1	TRBJ2-1	TRBV15	CATSRDRGHEQFF	TGTGCCACCAGCAGGGACAGGGGTCATGAGCAGTTCTTC
-	16	TRBD2	TRBJ2-3	TRBV6-4	CASSEMTSGGADTQYF	TGTGCCAGCAGCGAAATGACTAGCGGGGGGGCAGATACGCAGTATTTT
-	14	-	TRBJ1-3	TRBV29-1	CSVGDGGAGNTIYF	TGCAGCGTTGGGGATGGGGGGGCTGGAAACACCATATATTTT
-	14	-	TRBJ2-3	TRBV2	CASSEISFTDTQYF	TGTGCCAGCAGTGAAATAAGCTTCACAGATACGCAGTATTTT
once	16	-	TRBJ1-5	TRBV7-3	CASSLGSGYSNQPQHF	TGTGCCAGCAGCTTAGGCTCAGGGTATAGCAATCAGCCCCAGCATTTT
many	16	-	TRBJ2-3	TRBV2	CASTREKGHYTDTQYF	TGTGCCAGCACGCGAGAGAAGGGACACTACACAGATACGCAGTATTTT
-	13	-	TRBJ1-2	TRBV20-1	CSARDPRDHGYTF	TGCAGTGCTAGAGATCCCAGGGATCATGGCTACACCTTC
many	13	-	TRBJ1-1	TRBV10-1	CASSEHWNTEAFF	TGCGCCAGCAGTGAACACTGGAACACTGAAGCTTTCTTT
few	13	-	TRBJ1-5	TRBV7-8	CASSDYANQPQHF	TGTGCCAGCAGCGATTACGCTAATCAGCCCCAGCATTTT
many	14	TRBD1	TRBJ2-5	TRBV6-5	CASNTGTEQETQYF	TGTGCCAGCAATACTGGGACAGAACAAGAGACCCAGTACTTC
once	15	TRBD1	TRBJ2-7	TRBV7-9	CASSSDREETYEQYF	TGTGCCAGCAGCTCCGACAGGGAAGAGACCTACGAGCAGTACTTC
-	12	-	TRBJ1-4	TRBV7-9	CASSRQGEKLFF	TGTGCCAGCAGCAGGCAAGGCGAAAAACTGTTTTTT
once	16	-	TRBJ2-5	TRBV7-6	CASNTRGMQRWETQYF	TGTGCCAGCAACACTCGAGGGATGCAACGATGGGAGACCCAGTACTTC
-	13	-	TRBJ1-1	TRBV6-5	CASSQDRYTEAFF	TGTGCCAGCAGTCAGGACAGATACACTGAAGCTTTCTTT